These T cell receptor beta chains were read from a single sample in a study of beta chain features in type 1 diabetes. Clones were read by immunoSEQ multiplex PCR, and TCRdb kept only the in-frame ones, dropping some. The repertoire holds approximately 470,000 clones, approximately 28% seen once, with around 0.065% in the top ten. The source material was naive CD4+ T cells from blood. All receptors derive from a man between 18 and 29 years old in good health. Each CDR3 is given with its conserved first and last residue. A D gene is named only where the DNA matches it firmly. Only some rows state a clone size, as once, few, many or a class for expanded clones.

V gene: TRBV5-1; D gene: -; clone size: -; J gene: TRBJ1-2; CDR3 DNA: TGCGCCAGCAGCTCTGGACCGGGGGACTATGGCTACACCTTC; CDR3 protein: CASSSGPGDYGYTF
V gene: TRBV28; D gene: -; clone size: -; J gene: TRBJ2-7; CDR3 DNA: TGTGCCAGCAGTTTACTTGGCCCTTACGAGCAGTACTTC; CDR3 protein: CASSLLGPYEQYF
V gene: TRBV30; D gene: TRBD2; clone size: few; J gene: TRBJ2-3; CDR3 DNA: TGTGCCTGGAGCCAAGACCGGGCGGGAGTCGCAGATACGCAGTATTTT; CDR3 protein: CAWSQDRAGVADTQYF
V gene: TRBV7-9; D gene: -; clone size: few; J gene: TRBJ2-3; CDR3 DNA: TGTGCCAGCAGCCCCCGCTTGGGGGGCGTGAAACCAGATACGCAGTATTTT; CDR3 protein: CASSPRLGGVKPDTQYF
V gene: TRBV5-1; D gene: TRBD1; clone size: -; J gene: TRBJ2-7; CDR3 DNA: TGCGCCAGCAGCCCCACAGGGGGAAGCTCCTACGAGCAGTACTTC; CDR3 protein: CASSPTGGSSYEQYF
V gene: TRBV28; D gene: TRBD2; clone size: -; J gene: TRBJ2-4; CDR3 DNA: TGTGCCAGCAAGGGAGGGCCCCCCCAGCACATTCAGTACTTC; CDR3 protein: CASKGGPPQHIQYF
V gene: TRBV30; D gene: -; clone size: -; J gene: TRBJ1-5; CDR3 DNA: TGTGCCTGGAGAATAGGGGGCAATCAGCCCCAGCATTTT; CDR3 protein: CAWRIGGNQPQHF
V gene: TRBV30; D gene: -; clone size: -; J gene: TRBJ2-7; CDR3 DNA: TGTGCCTGGATGGATTTCGGCAGACCCTACGAGCAGTACTTC; CDR3 protein: CAWMDFGRPYEQYF
V gene: TRBV15; D gene: -; clone size: -; J gene: TRBJ1-1; CDR3 DNA: TGTGCCACCAGCAGAGCCGGATCGGGTTGGGAGACTGAAGCTTTCTTT; CDR3 protein: CATSRAGSGWETEAFF
V gene: TRBV6-5; D gene: -; clone size: -; J gene: TRBJ2-1; CDR3 DNA: TGTGCCAGCAGTTACAGGGTGCGCTACAATGAGCAGTTCTTC; CDR3 protein: CASSYRVRYNEQFF
V gene: TRBV30; D gene: -; clone size: few; J gene: TRBJ2-3; CDR3 DNA: TGTGCCTGGAGTGGATCCTACGGGCCGACAGATACGCAGTATTTT; CDR3 protein: CAWSGSYGPTDTQYF
V gene: TRBV14; D gene: TRBD1; clone size: -; J gene: TRBJ2-7; CDR3 DNA: TGTGCCAGCAGCCGCCTGGGACAGGGGCCCTACGAGCAGTACTTC; CDR3 protein: CASSRLGQGPYEQYF
V gene: TRBV18; D gene: TRBD1; clone size: few; J gene: TRBJ2-1; CDR3 DNA: TGTGCCAGCTCCTCCGACAGGGGAGCTCCCAATGAGCAGTTCTTC; CDR3 protein: CASSSDRGAPNEQFF
V gene: TRBV5-1; D gene: TRBD2; clone size: few; J gene: TRBJ2-1; CDR3 DNA: TGCGCCAGCAGCTTGGGGCTAGCGGGAGGTAATGAGCAGTTCTTC; CDR3 protein: CASSLGLAGGNEQFF
V gene: TRBV19; D gene: TRBD2; clone size: -; J gene: TRBJ2-2; CDR3 DNA: TGTGCCAGTACCCGAGGTTCGAGCGGGAAAGGTACCGGGGAGCTGTTTTTT; CDR3 protein: CASTRGSSGKGTGELFF
V gene: TRBV10-3; D gene: TRBD2; clone size: few; J gene: TRBJ2-3; CDR3 DNA: TGTGCCATCAGTGAAGGAGCGGGAGGACGAGATACGCAGTATTTT; CDR3 protein: CAISEGAGGRDTQYF
V gene: TRBV18; D gene: -; clone size: few; J gene: TRBJ2-5; CDR3 DNA: TGTGCCAGCTCACGATACCAGCGGAACCAAGAGACCCAGTACTTC; CDR3 protein: CASSRYQRNQETQYF
V gene: TRBV9; D gene: -; clone size: few; J gene: TRBJ1-5; CDR3 DNA: TGTGCCAGCAGCGTAAGTCCAGGGGATCAGCCCCAGCATTTT; CDR3 protein: CASSVSPGDQPQHF